These 16 T cell receptor beta chains were sequenced from one sample in a study of tumor-infiltrating lymphocytes in primary liver carcinoma. The authors made TCR beta cDNA from 400 to 600 ng total RNA with a constant-region primer. Slightly modified ARM-PCR with three nested multiplex PCR rounds yielded TCR beta libraries. The two initial PCR rounds, approximately 10 cycles each, used TRBV1-TRBV30 forward and C-beta reverse primers. TCRdb independently ran MiXCR on the multiplex PCR reads; one entry per CDR3 protein. Of roughly 330,000 distinct CDR3 sequences listed, about two thirds are singletons. Unsorted whole blood supplied the RNA, and germline DNA was extracted too. Source material: peripheral blood. The receptors were sampled from a man aged 35-49 years with primary liver carcinoma and hepatitis B virus infection.

This sequence joins TRBV5-6 and TRBJ2-1; 7 nucleotides line up with TRBD1. The V and J ends lost 3 bases and 3 bases, in that order; junction bases with no gene match: 3. Germline CDR1 is SGHDT and CDR2 is YYEEEE. The CDR3 loop spans 14 amino acids. The CDR3 bases are TGTGCCAGCAGCTCGGGACAGTACTACAATGAGCAGTTCTTC. This sequence encodes CASSSGQYYNEQFF.

This clonotype was observed at least ten times. V and J are TRBV6-6 and TRBJ1-2; perhaps TRBD1 as D (6 bases). There are 14 residues in the CDR3. V lost 10 bases, J lost 0 bases, and 15 bases lay in between. Germline V gene sequence: CDR1 MNHNY, CDR2 SVGAGI (reference sequence). As DNA, the CDR3 is TGTGCCACTTACCGGGACACCACTAACTATGGCTACACCTTC. It specifies CATYRDTTNYGYTF.

The gene calls are TRBV10-3 and TRBJ1-4; the D is unclear. The germline CDR1 and CDR2 sequences are ENHRY and SYGVKD. The V end was cut by 0 bases, the J end by 5 bases, with 10 bases between. This CDR3 spans 15 amino acids. The CDR3 reads CAISESRTENEKLFF. The CDR3 nucleotides are TGTGCCATCAGTGAGTCGAGGACCGAGAATGAAAAACTGTTTTTT.

This chain links TRBV28 with TRBJ2-1; 8 nucleotides line up with TRBD1. Losses at the gene ends were 6 bases for V and 0 bases for J; bases not matched to a gene: 4. This CDR3 is 15 amino acids long. Germline V gene sequence: CDR1 MDHEN, CDR2 SYDVKM. CDR3 residues: CASRIDRGSYNEQFF. CDR3 DNA: TGTGCCAGCAGGATCGACAGGGGCTCCTACAATGAGCAGTTCTTC.

A note on this clonotype: A much larger clonotype is one base distant, so this may be a read error. The J gene is TRBJ1-2, the V gene TRBV6-5; D is unclear. Germline V CDR1 and CDR2: MNHEY, SVGAGI. The CDR3 loop spans 13 amino acids. Trimming pared 0 bases from V and 8 bases from J, leaving 10 bases between. CDR3 protein: CASSYSTRFGYTF. The CDR3 DNA follows: TGTGCCAGCAGTTACTCGACAAGGTTCGGCTACACCTTC.

Points on this clonotype: Possible read error: a much larger clone is one base away. The rearrangement joins TRBV11-2 to TRBJ1-2; tentatively, D is TRBD1 (6 bases). The CDR3 has 17 residues. Germline V gives CDR1 SGHAT, CDR2 FQNNGV. The CDR3 sequence: CAGSPRLDSLQNYGYTF. The CDR3 region has the DNA TGTGCCGGCAGTCCCCGATTGGACAGCCTACAGAACTATGGCTACACCTTC.

Details on this clonotype: The conserved phenylalanine or tryptophan is not found at the CDR3 terminus, so this likely reflects a read error. V and J are TRBV6-2 or TRBV6-3 and TRBJ1-5; D not certain. Trimming cost V 6 bases and J 0 bases, with 12 bases left between them. CDR1 is MNHEY, CDR2 SVGEGT, per germline. This CDR3 spans 15 amino acids. The CDR3 reads CASSRTLDSNQPQHS. In nucleotides, the CDR3 is TGTGCCAGCAGCCGTACTTTGGATAGCAATCAGCCCCAGCATTCT.

This clonotype was counted at least ten times. The V gene is TRBV6-5, the J gene TRBJ1-2; 8 bases match TRBD1. The V gene's germline CDR1 is MNHEY and CDR2 SVGAGI. The CDR3 is 13 amino acids. J was trimmed by 9 bases and V by 2 bases; bases with no gene match: 5. The CDR3 DNA reads TGTGCCAGCAGTTACGACAGGGGAAAGAGCTACACCTTC. Translated, it gives CASSYDRGKSYTF.

This rearrangement joins TRBV6-1 to TRBJ2-2, with 7 bases that match TRBD1. The CDR3 totals 16 residues. Germline V gene data show CDR1 as MNHNS and CDR2 as SASEGT. With 2 bases clipped from V and 13 bases from J, the junction kept 16 bases outside the gene matches. CDR3 DNA: TGTGCCAGCAGTGAAAGAAGGGGCAGGGGGTCCGGAGGGCTGTTTTTT. As protein: CASSERRGRGSGGLFF.

In regard to this clonotype: With a much larger clone just one base away, this may be a read error. Written as DNA, the CDR3 is TGTGCCAGCAGTGCACGAATCCCCGACATCTTGAACTCACCCCTCCACTTT. Its translation: CASSARIPDILNSPLHF. The chain links TRBV6-2 or TRBV6-3 to TRBJ1-6; D gene uncertain. This CDR3 has 17 residues. Germline V lookup: CDR1 MNHEY, CDR2 SVGEGT. V lost 5 bases and J lost 10, with 24 bases in between.

This clonotype was counted a single time. The junction shows a germline mismatch at one end, possibly a read error. This sequence joins TRBV29-1 and TRBJ2-6; TRBD1 is a possible D gene (5 bases). Germline V gene sequence: CDR1 SQVTM, CDR2 ANQGSEA. The CDR3 totals 13 residues. CDR3 sequence: CSVLVSGANVPTF. The CDR3 DNA reads TGCAGCGTTCTCGTTTCTGGGGCCAACGTCCCGACTTTC.

The rearrangement joins TRBV12-3 or TRBV12-4 to TRBJ2-2; 8 positions agree with TRBD2. There are 16 residues in the CDR3. The V and J ends lost 5 bases and 5 bases, in that order; junction bases with no gene match: 10. CDR3 nucleotide sequence: TGTGCCAGCAGTGGCCGCGTAGCGGGATATACCGGGGAGCTGTTTTTT. This translates into CASSGRVAGYTGELFF.

V gene TRBV19 combines with J gene TRBJ1-1, with TRBD1 matching 7 bases. CDR3 length equals 15 residues. CDR1 LNHDA and CDR2 SQIVND come from the germline V gene (reference sequence). Trimming cost V 4 bases and J 5 bases; bases outside gene matches: 10. CDR3 sequence reads: CASSTRQGGGTEAFF. For the CDR3, the DNA is TGTGCCAGTAGTACGAGACAGGGAGGAGGGACTGAAGCTTTCTTT.

The CDR3 nucleotides read TGCAGCGTTGGGCTAGCGGGAGGTGACGAGCAGTACTTC. Amino acid sequence: CSVGLAGGDEQYF. The chain combines TRBV29-1 with TRBJ2-7; 11 bases line up with TRBD2. The CDR3 contains 13 residues. The trim removed 4 bases at V and 5 bases at J, leaving 4 bases unmatched. Per germline, CDR1 SQVTM and CDR2 ANQGSEA.

This clonotype was counted at least ten times. DNA of the CDR3: TGTGCCGCTATGGGCGATGTGAACACTGAAGCTTTCTTT. This sequence encodes CAAMGDVNTEAFF. This chain links TRBV10-3 with TRBJ1-1; D gene unclear. The CDR3 loop spans 13 amino acids. Trimming stripped 11 bases from V and 0 bases from J, with 13 bases between. CDR1 and CDR2 (germline): ENHRY, SYGVKD.

This clonotype appeared a few times. J is TRBJ2-1 and V is TRBV10-2, with 15 bases identical to TRBD2. The CDR3 sequence is 19 residues long. Germline V gene data show CDR1 as WSHSY and CDR2 as SAAADI. V was pared by 6 bases and J by 0 bases, with 9 bases of the junction left unmatched. This CDR3 reads CASSQGGLAGGRSYNEQFF. The CDR3 region has the DNA TGCGCCAGCAGCCAAGGGGGACTAGCGGGAGGTCGCTCCTACAATGAGCAGTTCTTC.